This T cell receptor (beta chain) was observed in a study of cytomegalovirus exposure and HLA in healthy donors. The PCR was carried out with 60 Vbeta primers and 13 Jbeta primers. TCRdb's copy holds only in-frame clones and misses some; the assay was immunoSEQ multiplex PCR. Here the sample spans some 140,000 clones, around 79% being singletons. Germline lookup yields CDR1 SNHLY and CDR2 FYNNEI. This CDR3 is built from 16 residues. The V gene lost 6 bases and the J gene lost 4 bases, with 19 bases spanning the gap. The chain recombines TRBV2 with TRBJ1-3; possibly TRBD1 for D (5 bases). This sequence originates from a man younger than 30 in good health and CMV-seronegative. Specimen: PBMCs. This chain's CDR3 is CASSVDPPGSGNTIYF. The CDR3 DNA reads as TGTGCCAGCAGCGTTGACCCCCCAGGGTCAGGAAACACCATATATTTT.